These T cell receptor beta chains were read from a single sample in a study of metastatic and nonmetastatic thyroid tumors. TCRdb re-called clones via MiXCR from the PCR reads. The sample has about 89,000 clones; around 12% are singletons. Material for sequencing was tumor tissue. Receptors were obtained from a female donor with papillary thyroid cancer or a benign thyroid nodule (not recorded which). Some clones in this sample may be carry-over from other donors' samples. Both conserved end residues are part of each CDR3. The order of the fields is V gene, D gene, clone size, J gene, CDR3 protein, CDR3 DNA. The D gene is left open where the match is weak. Clone sizes are given selectively: once, few, many, or a class where the clone is expanded.

>TRBV7-9|-|few|TRBJ2-5
CASSLVPQETQYF
TGTGCCAGCAGCTTAGTCCCTCAAGAGACCCAGTACTTC
>TRBV11-3|-|many|TRBJ2-5
CASSPPIAAETQYF
TGTGCCAGCAGCCCCCCCATAGCGGCAGAGACCCAGTACTTC
>TRBV7-8|-|many|TRBJ1-1
CASSLAQVTPIEAFF
TGTGCCAGCAGCTTAGCGCAAGTGACTCCTATTGAAGCTTTCTTT
>TRBV7-3|-|many|TRBJ2-7
CASSLTPQAEQYF
TGTGCCAGCAGCTTAACCCCCCAGGCCGAGCAGTACTTC
>TRBV5-1|TRBD2|-|TRBJ2-5
CASSPRTSGRAGQETQYF
TGCGCCAGCAGCCCCCGGACTAGCGGGAGGGCGGGCCAAGAGACCCAGTACTTC
>TRBV20-1|TRBD1|many|TRBJ1-1
CSARSSTGGYAEAFF
TGCAGTGCTAGGTCCTCGACAGGGGGGTATGCTGAAGCTTTCTTT
>TRBV20-1|-|-|TRBJ2-1
CSARAPALDYNEQFF
TGCAGTGCTAGAGCCCCAGCGCTCGATTACAATGAGCAGTTCTTC
>TRBV12-3/TRBV12-4|-|many|TRBJ2-3
CASSLSGSTDTQYF
TGTGCCAGCAGTTTATCGGGGAGCACAGATACGCAGTATTTT
>TRBV3-1|TRBD2|many|TRBJ2-1
CASSPLAGVYNEQFF
TGTGCCAGCAGCCCCCTAGCGGGAGTGTACAATGAGCAGTTCTTC
>TRBV19|-|many|TRBJ1-3
CASKTAGNTIYF
TGTGCCAGTAAGACAGCTGGAAACACCATATATTTT
>TRBV5-6|TRBD1|-|TRBJ2-1
CASSLGQGAGNEQFF
TGTGCCAGCAGCTTGGGACAGGGGGCTGGGAATGAGCAGTTCTTT
>TRBV7-3|-|many|TRBJ1-1
CASSQTVNTEAFF
TGTGCCAGCAGCCAAACAGTGAACACTGAAGCTTTCTTT
>TRBV28|-|-|TRBJ1-2
CASSRGQPANYGYTF
TGTGCCAGCAGTCGAGGACAGCCAGCTAACTATGGCTACACCTTC
>TRBV7-1|-|once|TRBJ2-1
CSSSSGLLGAYNEQFF
TGTTCCAGCAGCTCGGGACTCTTGGGGGCCTACAACGAGCAGTTCTTC
>TRBV20-1|-|many|TRBJ2-5
CSASRTGGETQYF
TGCAGTGCTTCTCGAACAGGCGGAGAGACCCAGTACTTC
>TRBV7-2|-|many|TRBJ2-7
CASSFWDEQYF
TGTGCCAGCAGCTTTTGGGACGAGCAGTACTTC
>TRBV18|-|few|TRBJ2-7
CASSPQGTYEQYF
TGTGCCAGCTCACCACAGGGGACCTACGAGCAGTACTTC